The present T cell receptor beta chain was sequenced within a study of identical twins. The CDR3 runs to 16 residues. With 4 bases clipped from V and 1 base from J, the junction kept 8 bases outside the gene matches. From germline, CDR1 is MGHRA and CDR2 YSYEKL. This clonotype was counted between two and nine times. TCRdb analysed the 5' RACE reads with MiXCR anew, one entry per CDR3 protein. The top ten hold less than 0.35% of the sample, which has 1.5 million to 2 million distinct CDR3 sequences, about 30% seen once. Each donor (without exception) was a healthy Caucasian. The J gene is TRBJ1-2, the V gene TRBV4-1; TRBD1 agrees at 8 bases. This TCR was recovered from a newborn girl in good health. Sequencing was done on a sample of cord blood. The CDR3 DNA reads as TGCGCCAGCAGCCTTTCGGGACAGGAGGGTAACTATGGCTACACCTTC. Translated: CASSLSGQEGNYGYTF.